One and the same sample provided the 4 T cell receptor beta chains below, sequenced in a study of T cell responses to AZD1222 COVID-19 vaccine. TCRdb keeps only in-frame clones here, not all; method: immunoSEQ multiplex PCR. The repertoire holds some 94,000 clones, with 70% to 90% as singletons. Specimen: peripheral blood, collected on day 0 of AZD1222 vaccination. Receptors were obtained from an adult in good health.

V usage is TRBV7-6 and J usage is TRBJ1-3, with D possibly being TRBD1 (5 bases). The CDR3 contains 17 residues. Looked up from germline, CDR1 is SGHVS and CDR2 is FNYEAQ. V lost 1 base and J 0 bases, leaving 13 bases between the germline ends. CDR3 in DNA: TGTGCCAGCAGCTTAGGAGTTAGGGGTTACTCTGGAAACACCATATATTTT. Protein: CASSLGVRGYSGNTIYF. The complete variable domain, with remaining parts taken from reference TRBV7-6 and TRBJ1-3, reads GAGVSQSPRYKVTKRGQDVALRCDPISGHVSLYWYRQALGQGPEFLTYFNYEAQQDKSGLPNDRFSAERPEGSISTLTIQRTEQRDSAMYRCASSLGVRGYSGNTIYFGEGSWLTVV.

The gene calls are TRBV18 and TRBJ2-7; possibly TRBD2 for D (6 bases). V dropped 3 bases and J dropped 1 base, with 10 bases sitting between them. Looked up from germline, CDR1 is KGHSH and CDR2 is LQKENI. The CDR3 is 14 residues long. The CDR3 region has the DNA TGTGCCAGCTCACCTCCGGGACTGTCCTACGAGCAGTACTTC. Translation gives CASSPPGLSYEQYF.

This chain joins TRBV5-1 and TRBJ2-2; 14 positions match TRBD2. Germline CDR1 is SGHRS and CDR2 is YFSETQ. The CDR3 extends over 17 amino acids. The junction had 6 bases not matched to a gene; V was cut back by 2 bases and J by 6 bases. Here the CDR3 reads CASSFTRLAGGPGELFF. For the CDR3, the DNA is TGCGCCAGCAGCTTCACCCGACTAGCGGGGGGGCCCGGGGAGCTGTTTTTT.

V usage is TRBV11-2 and J usage is TRBJ1-2; the match to TRBD1 covers 7 bases. V shed 3 bases and J 3 bases; nucleotides not matched to a gene: 13. The CDR3 has 17 residues. Germline assignment: CDR1 SGHAT and CDR2 FQNNGV. DNA of the CDR3: TGTGCCAGCAGCTTCGGAGACAGGGTTCTTTGGGACTATGGCTACACCTTC. This sequence encodes CASSFGDRVLWDYGYTF. Full variable domain (rest looked up from reference TRBV11-2 and TRBJ1-2): EAGVAQSPRYKIIEKRQSVAFWCNPISGHATLYWYQQILGQGPKLLIQFQNNGVVDDSQLPKDRFSAERLKGVDSTLKIQPAKLEDSAVYLCASSFGDRVLWDYGYTFGSGTRLTVV.